Each of the 17 T cell receptor beta chains below was sequenced from the same sample in a study of blood T cell repertoires in COVID-19. Sequencing was performed with immunoSEQ multiplex PCR; in TCRdb, only in-frame clones are kept and a portion is missing. Seen here are 75,000 to 100,000 clones, approximately 87% observed once, and the top ten hold around 20%. Sequencing used peripheral blood. The receptors stem from a human donor in a cohort sampled during active COVID-19.

This clone was counted a few times. Other DNA variants within this sample encode the same CDR3. The rearrangement joins TRBV4-1 to TRBJ2-7; TRBD2 aligns across 10 bases. V was pared by 1 base and J by 2 bases, with 2 bases of the junction left unmatched. Germline V lookup: CDR1 MGHRA, CDR2 YSYEKL. There are 15 residues in the CDR3. The CDR3 bases are TGCGCCAGCAGCCAAGGGACTAGCGGCACCTACGAGCAGTACTTC. Amino acid sequence: CASSQGTSGTYEQYF.

The gene calls are TRBV9 and TRBJ2-7; no reliable D call. Germline lookup yields CDR1 SGDLS and CDR2 YYNGEE. V dropped 0 bases and J dropped 3 bases, with 13 bases sitting between them. The CDR3 runs 15 residues. The CDR3 DNA sequence: TGTGCCAGCAGCGTAGCGGAGACCGCTATCTACGAGCAGTACTTC. It translates to CASSVAETAIYEQYF.

This sequence joins TRBV25-1 and TRBJ1-1; D remains unclear. V was pared by 7 bases and J by 4 bases, with 10 bases between. The germline V gene has CDR1 MGHDK and CDR2 SYGVNS. The CDR3 has 12 amino acids. CDR3 in amino acids: CASTWGGTEAFF. The DNA for the CDR3 is TGTGCCAGCACCTGGGGAGGCACTGAAGCTTTCTTT.

The chain employs TRBV6-5 and TRBJ2-1; TRBD1 agrees at 7 bases. The CDR3 consists of 10 residues. Losses at the gene ends were 8 bases for V and 10 bases for J; bases not matched to a gene: 2. In germline, CDR1 is MNHEY, CDR2 SVGAGI. CDR3 in DNA: TGTGCCAGCGGGGGACAGGAGCAGTTCTTC. Its protein product is CASGGQEQFF.

This clone was counted once. The chain recombines TRBV18 with TRBJ1-4, with TRBD1 identical over 7 bases. Germline assignment: CDR1 KGHSH and CDR2 LQKENI. Trimming cost V 4 bases and J 7 bases; bases outside gene matches: 9. The CDR3 contains 15 residues. CDR3 protein: CASSLNTGVGEKLFF. CDR3 DNA: TGTGCCAGCTCACTAAACACAGGGGTTGGTGAAAAACTGTTTTTT.

This chain connects TRBV7-6 to TRBJ1-1; weak D call: TRBD1 (6 bases). From germline, CDR1 is SGHVS and CDR2 FNYEAQ. The CDR3 runs 15 residues. The V end was cut by 4 bases, the J end by 0 bases, with 12 bases between. The CDR3 nucleotides are TGTGCCAGCAGCTCACGTGGGGGCATGAACACTGAAGCTTTCTTT. Protein sequence: CASSSRGGMNTEAFF.

There are a few counts of this clone. The chain uses TRBV5-8 and TRBJ1-3; 7 bases fit TRBD1. The CDR3 totals 14 residues. Unmatched junction bases numbered 5, after V lost 4 bases and J lost 4 bases. Germline V lookup: CDR1 SGHTS, CDR2 YDEGEE. The CDR3 nucleotides are TGTGCCAGCAGCCGGACAGGACCAGGAAACACCATATATTTT. Its translation is CASSRTGPGNTIYF.

V is TRBV24-1 and J is TRBJ2-1; 7 positions agree with TRBD2. CDR1 and CDR2 (germline): KGHDR, SFDVKD. Unmatched junction bases numbered 6, after V lost 6 bases and J lost 5 bases. The CDR3 extends over 14 amino acids. As DNA, the CDR3 is TGTGCCACCAGTAGCGGGATAAATAACAATGAGCAGTTCTTC. Translated, it gives CATSSGINNNEQFF.

This chain links TRBV7-9 with TRBJ1-4; 8 bases align to TRBD1. V lost 5 bases and J lost 7; bases outside the gene matches: 9. This CDR3 has 15 residues. Looked up from germline, CDR1 is SEHNR and CDR2 is FQNEAQ (reference sequence). CDR3 loop: CASSLDRVTGEKLFF. DNA of the CDR3: TGTGCCAGCAGCCTGGACAGGGTGACCGGTGAAAAACTGTTTTTT.

This clone occurred once. This chain joins TRBV6-4 and TRBJ2-1, with 8 positions matching TRBD2. V was clipped by 4 bases and J by 7 bases; unmatched bases: 6. The CDR3 contains 14 residues. Germline lookup yields CDR1 MRHNA and CDR2 SNTAGT. This chain's CDR3 is CASSVGGTRNEQFF. The CDR3 nucleotides read TGTGCCAGCAGTGTTGGGGGGACTAGAAATGAGCAGTTCTTC.

The gene calls are TRBV6-5 and TRBJ1-2, with D perhaps TRBD1 (6 bases). The germline gives CDR1 MNHEY, CDR2 SVGAGI. The CDR3 is 12 amino acids. V dropped 6 bases and J dropped 13 bases, with 18 bases sitting between them. The CDR3 bases are TGTGCCAGCAGCCCAGGGGTAGAGGCGCCCACCTTC. It yields the protein CASSPGVEAPTF.

This clone was recorded only once. This chain joins TRBV19 and TRBJ1-2; D is possibly TRBD1 (5 bases). This CDR3 has 14 residues. V lost 7 bases and J 8 bases, leaving 20 bases between the germline ends. The V gene's germline CDR1 is LNHDA and CDR2 SQIVND (reference sequence). Here the CDR3 DNA reads TGTGCCAGTACCAAAGGACGGGGGGTCGACGGCTACACCTTC. Residues: CASTKGRGVDGYTF.

The rearrangement joins TRBV5-4 to TRBJ2-5; 12 bases fit TRBD2. In germline, CDR1 is SGHNT, CDR2 YYREEE (reference sequence). The CDR3 has 15 residues. Unmatched junction bases numbered 1, after V lost 0 bases and J lost 4 bases. CDR3 nucleotides: TGTGCCAGCAGCTTGGGACTAGCGGGAGCAGAGACCCAGTACTTC. Translated, it gives CASSLGLAGAETQYF.

The chain uses TRBV25-1 and TRBJ1-2; the D gene is possibly TRBD1 (5 bases). Trimming removed 0 bases at V and 8 bases at J, with 19 bases between. The CDR3 runs 16 residues. Germline V gene lookup returns CDR1 MGHDK and CDR2 SYGVNS. The CDR3 DNA reads TGTGCCAGCAGTGAATATAGTTCGGCGGGGGTAGAGGGCTACACCTTC. It yields the protein CASSEYSSAGVEGYTF.

The J gene is TRBJ2-3, the V gene TRBV29-1; TRBD2 agrees at 10 bases. Germline values: CDR1 SQVTM, CDR2 ANQGSEA. The CDR3 sequence is 14 residues long. The V and J ends lost 6 bases and 3 bases, in that order; junction bases with no gene match: 6. CDR3 DNA sequence: TGCAGCGTACTAGCGGGGAAGGGGACAGATACGCAGTATTTT. This translates into CSVLAGKGTDTQYF.

The V call is TRBV5-1, the J call TRBJ1-6; 10 nucleotides align to TRBD1. The germline V gene encodes CDR1 SGHRS and CDR2 YFSETQ. The length of the CDR3 is 15 residues. The ends lost 3 bases at V and 8 bases at J; junction bases unmatched: 5. In DNA, the CDR3 is TGCGCCAGCAGCTCCACGGGACAGGGGTATTCACCCCTCCACTTT. Its protein product is CASSSTGQGYSPLHF.

This clone has a single count. The DNA is left out, because the CDR3 cannot be placed on it with certainty; the CDR3 is given as TCRdb lists it. This sequence joins TRBV19 and TRBJ2-7; the table's D call of TRBD1 was not tested on the DNA. The CDR3 extends over 14 residues, inclusive of both ends. CDR1 is LNHDA and CDR2 is SQIVND in the germline V gene (reference sequence). CDR3: CASTSVGLPYEQYF.